This record looks at one TCR beta chain sequence and its context. Antigen unknown. Sequencing used immunoSEQ v3. Sequencing depth was approximately 2 million read pairs for survey level, 5-6 million for deep. TCRdb's table, derived via immunoSEQ multiplex PCR, lists solely in-frame clones and lacks some. The sample carries approximately 50,000 clones, 79% recorded once. Time point: pre-treatment sample, taken before nivolumab and TIL therapy. The source of the sample is a study of TIL therapy for anti-PD-1-resistant metastatic lung cancer. Study as a whole: Patients had a median age of about 50 years (range 38-75). Study conclusions and caveats: Patients were highly selected, enriched for treatment-naive, never-smoker and oncogene-addicted cases.

V dropped 4 bases and J dropped 5 bases, with 12 bases sitting between them. This CDR3 contains 13 residues. From germline, CDR1 is MDHEN and CDR2 SYDVKM. Sequencing used blood, obtained at baseline. The sequence was obtained from a man in his 70s with non-small cell lung cancer. The V gene is TRBV28, the J gene TRBJ2-7; the D call may be TRBD1 or TRBD2 (5 bases each). In nucleotides, the CDR3 is TGTGCCAGCAGTTCCGAGAGGGGAAACGAGCAGTACTTC. Translation: CASSSERGNEQYF.